Shown below are 20 T cell receptor beta chains from a single sample sequenced in a study of CD8 T cells in ankylosing spondylitis. TCRdb independently ran MiXCR on the 5' RACE reads; one entry per CDR3 protein. The table lists roughly 120,000 distinct CDR3 sequences, roughly 13% of them singletons. What was sequenced was blood, either unsorted or a sorted T cell fraction (not recorded which). The origin of the receptors is a female donor with ankylosing spondylitis or in good health (not recorded which).

This clonotype appeared many times. The V gene is TRBV20-1, the J gene TRBJ2-3; 7 nucleotides match TRBD1. CDR3 size: 12 residues. The germline V gene has CDR1 DFQATT and CDR2 SNEGSKA (reference sequence). Germline trimming cut 4 bases from V and 6 bases from J; bases unmatched to any gene: 4. DNA of the CDR3: TGCAGTGCTAACGGACAGGAGGATACGCAGTATTTT. Protein: CSANGQEDTQYF.

J is TRBJ2-5 and V is TRBV20-1, with 7 bases identical to TRBD2. Germline lookup yields CDR1 DFQATT and CDR2 SNEGSKA (reference sequence). CDR3 length: 15 amino acids. The V segment lost 4 bases and the J segment 2 bases; nucleotides outside the gene matches: 10. The CDR3 DNA sequence: TGCAGTGCTACTCCACTACGGGGGGAACAAGAGACCCAGTACTTC. Its protein product is CSATPLRGEQETQYF.

The V gene is TRBV11-2, the J gene TRBJ2-1, with TRBD2 matching over 9 bases. CDR3 length: 18 amino acids. V lost 2 bases and J lost 1; bases outside the gene matches: 9. Germline CDR1 SGHAT, CDR2 FQNNGV. Here the CDR3 DNA reads TGTGCCAGCAGCTTAATAGCGGGGGTAATTTGGTCCTACAATGAGCAGTTCTTC. Protein sequence: CASSLIAGVIWSYNEQFF.

This clonotype has ten or more counts. The chain carries TRBV7-8 and TRBJ2-5; D unresolved. Germline V gene sequence: CDR1 SGHVS, CDR2 FQNEAQ. The V end was cut by 0 bases, the J end by 2 bases, with 4 bases between. The CDR3 is 13 amino acids. CDR3 in amino acids: CASSLARQETQYF. The DNA for the CDR3 is TGTGCCAGCAGCTTAGCGAGGCAAGAGACCCAGTACTTC.

This clonotype came up a few times. This chain connects TRBV11-2 to TRBJ1-2, with unresolved D. CDR1 SGHAT and CDR2 FQNNGV come from the germline V gene. The V gene lost 1 base and the J gene lost 1 base, with 10 bases spanning the gap. This CDR3 is 15 amino acids long. CDR3 loop: CASSLGVVGNYGYTF. The CDR3 DNA reads as TGTGCCAGCAGCTTAGGGGTGGTTGGTAACTATGGCTACACCTTC.

The chain joins TRBV12-3 or TRBV12-4 to TRBJ2-2; 8 positions agree with TRBD1. Germline trimming cut 7 bases from V and 7 bases from J; bases unmatched to any gene: 8. This CDR3 contains 14 residues. CDR3 nucleotide sequence: TGTGCCAGCATTGAGACAGGGGAAGTCGGGGAGCTGTTTTTT. This gives the protein CASIETGEVGELFF.

The CDR3 here is CASSLSGRALETQYF. The CDR3 DNA sequence: TGCGCCAGCAGCTTGAGCGGGAGGGCCCTCGAGACCCAGTACTTC. V and J are TRBV5-1 and TRBJ2-5; 10 nucleotides match TRBD2. The V gene's germline CDR1 is SGHRS and CDR2 YFSETQ. The V segment lost 1 base and the J segment 5 bases; nucleotides outside the gene matches: 5. CDR3 length equals 15 residues.

This clonotype was observed a handful of times. The V gene is TRBV3-1, the J gene TRBJ2-7, with TRBD2 identical over 9 bases. Germline-derived CDR1 and CDR2 are LGHDT and YNNKEL (reference sequence). The ends lost 0 bases at V and 5 bases at J; junction bases unmatched: 8. The CDR3 consists of 16 residues. The CDR3 is CASSQDNAGGSDEQYF. The CDR3 DNA follows: TGTGCCAGCAGCCAAGATAACGCGGGAGGGTCTGACGAGCAGTACTTC.

This rearrangement joins TRBV7-3 to TRBJ2-3; tentatively, D is TRBD2 (6 bases). The ends were cut back, 5 bases at V and 3 bases at J, with 15 bases in the middle. The germline CDR1 and CDR2 sequences are SGHTA and FQGTGA. The CDR3 totals 15 residues. The DNA of the CDR3 is TGTGCCAGCAGCCCCGGCGGGGAACGGACAGATACGCAGTATTTT. Translating gives CASSPGGERTDTQYF.

The chain has TRBV5-6 and TRBJ2-5; 7 nucleotides agree with TRBD2. J was trimmed by 5 bases and V by 4 bases; bases with no gene match: 11. This CDR3 is built from 15 residues. Germline V lookup: CDR1 SGHDT, CDR2 YYEEEE. The CDR3 loop is CASSVKAPGGETQYF. CDR3 nucleotide sequence: TGTGCCAGCAGCGTGAAGGCGCCCGGGGGGGAGACCCAGTACTTC.

This clonotype was picked up many times. V is TRBV28 and J is TRBJ2-7; D unresolved. Trimming pared 2 bases from V and 6 bases from J, leaving 8 bases between. The V gene's germline CDR1 is MDHEN and CDR2 SYDVKM. This CDR3 contains 12 residues. CDR3 protein: CASSLNYGEQYF. The DNA of the CDR3 is TGTGCCAGCAGTTTAAATTACGGCGAGCAGTACTTC.

Worth noting for this clonotype: This may stem from a read error, because a much larger clone lies one nucleotide away. The V call is TRBV5-1, the J call TRBJ1-2; 8 nucleotides agree with TRBD1. The CDR3 covers 16 residues. Germline V gene data show CDR1 as SGHRS and CDR2 as YFSETQ. J lost 3 bases, V lost 3 bases, and 10 bases had no gene match. The CDR3 DNA is TGCGCCAGCAGCTCGGGATCCCGACAGGGGTACTATGGCTACACCTTC. It is translated as CASSSGSRQGYYGYTF. Drawing the rest from reference TRBV5-1 and TRBJ1-2, the complete variable domain is KAGVTQTPRYLIKTRGQQVTLSCSPISGHRSVSWYQQTPGQGLQFLFEYFSETQRNKGNFPGRFSGRQFSNSRSEMNVSTLELGDSALYLCASSSGSRQGYYGYTFGSGTRLTVV.

The gene calls are TRBV23-1 and TRBJ2-6; no clear D. TRBV23-1 is an ORF, with its function uncertain. The V gene lost 0 bases and the J gene lost 0 bases, with 9 bases spanning the gap. The CDR3 loop spans 17 amino acids. This CDR3 reads CASSQSTQTSGANVLTF. CDR3 nucleotides: TGCGCCAGCAGTCAATCTACACAGACCTCTGGGGCCAACGTCCTGACTTTC.

This clonotype was counted a few times. The chain has TRBV15 and TRBJ2-7; no firm D call. CDR1 and CDR2 (germline): LNHNV, YYDKDF (reference sequence). V was clipped by 1 base and J by 3 bases, with 7 bases between them. This CDR3 contains 13 residues. The CDR3 DNA reads TGTGCCACCAGCAGAGGACATGACTACGAGCAGTACTTC. This sequence encodes CATSRGHDYEQYF.

This chain connects TRBV5-1 to TRBJ2-7; D unclear. Germline V gene sequence: CDR1 SGHRS, CDR2 YFSETQ. The CDR3 spans 13 residues. V was trimmed by 1 base and J by 1 base, leaving 6 bases between them. The CDR3 spells CASSLFQSYEQYF. The CDR3 nucleotides are TGCGCCAGCAGCTTGTTCCAGTCCTACGAGCAGTACTTC.

The rearrangement uses TRBV27 and TRBJ2-1; TRBD2 agrees at 7 bases. The CDR3 is made up of 13 amino acids. J lost 8 bases, V lost 9 bases, and 10 bases had no gene match. Per germline, CDR1 MNHEY and CDR2 SMNVEV (reference sequence). CDR3 bases: TGTGCCAGTAGTAGCGAGGGGAGGGATGAGCAGTTCTTC. Translation: CASSSEGRDEQFF.

Concerning this clonotype: It may be a read error: a sequence one base away is much more abundant. The chain is built from TRBV12-3 or TRBV12-4 and TRBJ2-5; possibly TRBD2 for D (6 bases). CDR3 size: 13 residues. This chain's CDR3 is CASSFRGRETQHF. The CDR3 coding sequence is TGTGCCAGCAGTTTCCGGGGGAGAGAGACCCAGCACTTC.

V is TRBV3-1 and J is TRBJ2-6; no clear D gene. This CDR3 has 15 amino acids. Germline V gene lookup returns CDR1 LGHDT and CDR2 YNNKEL (reference sequence). V lost 3 bases and J 0 bases, leaving 6 bases between the germline ends. This chain's CDR3 is CASSQNPSGANVLTF. The CDR3 DNA is TGTGCCAGCAGCCAGAACCCCTCTGGGGCCAACGTCCTGACTTTC.

This clonotype was counted ten times or more. This CDR3 is CASSNSGAYEQYF. The CDR3 region has the DNA TGTGCCAGCAGCAATAGCGGGGCCTACGAGCAGTACTTC. This chain connects TRBV28 to TRBJ2-7, with 8 bases that match TRBD2. With 6 bases clipped from V and 2 bases from J, the junction kept 3 bases outside the gene matches. Germline values: CDR1 MDHEN, CDR2 SYDVKM. This CDR3 spans 13 amino acids.

The sample holds many counts of this clonotype. The chain uses TRBV13 and TRBJ1-4; D remains ambiguous. CDR1 PRHDT and CDR2 FYEKMQ come from the germline V gene (reference sequence). V lost 5 bases to trimming and J lost 8 bases, with 12 bases between them. CDR3 length: 13 amino acids. CDR3 in amino acids: CASSPGEGEKLFF. The CDR3 DNA follows: TGTGCCAGCAGCCCCGGCGAGGGAGAAAAACTGTTTTTT.